The source of this T cell receptor beta chain is a study of T-cell reconstitution after alpha-beta-depleted transplantation in children (dated by TCRdb to 2016 to 2017). Study-level background: Using TCR repertoire profiling, the study quantitatively followed how T-cell immune reconstitution unfolded in children after TCRalphabeta/CD19-depleted allogeneic hematopoietic cell transplantation.

Between the V and J ends, shortened by 3 bases and 0 bases respectively, the junction contains 17 bases. Including cysteine and phenylalanine, the CDR3 has 17 amino acids. Just CDR3 DNA is preserved here, 51 bases in frame from base 1. CDR1 KGHSH and CDR2 LQKENI are derived from the germline V gene. This clonotype was seen repeatedly, ten times or more. Its antigen specificity is not known. Base qualities were left out, and no much larger clone turns up one base away. Preparation of the library involved PCR. The instrument was an Illumina HiSeq 2500. TCR libraries were prepared with molecular barcoding, using unique molecular identifiers to normalize TCRbeta repertoire quantification. TCRdb took the public reads, trimmed them with fastp at Q25, ran MiXCR for clone calling and kept in-frame beta chains. When rows share a CDR3 protein, they turn into one entry using the most common DNA and genes. This sample comprises about 370,000 distinct CDR3 sequences, about a fifth of them detected only once. The top ten hold approximately 3.9% of the sample.

The receptor chain draws on TRBV18 and TRBJ1-2; matching of 5 bases hints at TRBD1 as the D gene. Material: PBMCs from the stem cell graft donor, obtained from the stem cell graft. The sequence was collected from a human donor who donated a stem cell graft to a child with acute myeloid leukemia. The DNA sequence follows: TGTGCCAGCTCACCGAGTCAGGGCGGACTTTCTAACTATGGCTACACCTTC. It specifies CASSPSQGGLSNYGYTF.